These 32 T cell receptor beta chains share one sample of origin, sequenced in a study of cytomegalovirus exposure and HLA in healthy donors. With 60 Vbeta and 13 Jbeta primers, the PCR was carried out. Data came from immunoSEQ multiplex PCR; TCRdb stores just in-frame clones and leaves some out. The table shows fewer than 200,000 clones, with roughly four fifths occurring only once. Sequenced: PBMCs. All receptors come from a middle-aged man in good health and CMV-seropositive.

This clone has only a few counts. The V gene is TRBV28, the J gene TRBJ2-3; 10 nucleotides line up with TRBD1. The germline CDR1 and CDR2 sequences are MDHEN and SYDVKM. The CDR3 spans 17 residues. V shed 2 bases and J 6 bases; nucleotides not matched to a gene: 11. CDR3 in amino acids: CASSLPRDRGMADTQYF. The CDR3 nucleotides are TGTGCCAGCAGTTTACCCCGGGACAGGGGAATGGCGGATACGCAGTATTTT.

The J gene is TRBJ1-4, the V gene TRBV10-3; D uncertain. The germline V gene encodes CDR1 ENHRY and CDR2 SYGVKD. This CDR3 has 15 residues. V was trimmed by 6 bases and J by 1 base, leaving 12 bases between them. The CDR3 bases are TGTGCCATCAGCCAAACACGGGGAACTAATGAAAAACTGTTTTTT. Translated, it gives CAISQTRGTNEKLFF.

This chain connects TRBV7-9 to TRBJ1-1; 7 bases agree with TRBD1. This CDR3 spans 17 amino acids. Germline values: CDR1 SEHNR, CDR2 FQNEAQ (reference sequence). V lost 1 base, J lost 1 base, and 9 bases stayed unmatched. The CDR3 is CASSLGRQGRANTEAFF. The DNA of the CDR3 is TGTGCCAGCAGCTTAGGCCGACAGGGACGCGCGAACACTGAAGCTTTCTTT.

The chain carries TRBV5-1 and TRBJ2-7, with 8 bases fitting TRBD1. In germline, CDR1 is SGHRS, CDR2 YFSETQ. The CDR3 spans 15 residues. V shed 7 bases, J shed 5 bases, and the junction held 14 bases outside the gene matches. CDR3 DNA sequence: TGCGCCAGCGCCCAGGGACAGGCGACGGGCCACGAGCAGTACTTC. It codes for CASAQGQATGHEQYF. Based on the CDR3 plus reference TRBV5-1 and TRBJ2-7, the full variable domain is KAGVTQTPRYLIKTRGQQVTLSCSPISGHRSVSWYQQTPGQGLQFLFEYFSETQRNKGNFPGRFSGRQFSNSRSEMNVSTLELGDSALYLCASAQGQATGHEQYFGPGTRLTVT.

This chain links TRBV28 with TRBJ2-6; D is ambiguous. The V and J ends lost 6 bases and 0 bases respectively, with 3 bases between them. Germline CDR1 reads MDHEN; CDR2 reads SYDVKM. The CDR3 sequence is 13 residues long. The chain's CDR3 is CASRYSGANVLTF. In DNA, the CDR3 is TGTGCCAGCAGGTACTCTGGGGCCAACGTCCTGACTTTC.

The DNA of the CDR3 is TGTGCCAGCTCACGGGCACTGGGAGTAGATGAAGCTTTCTTT. It codes for CASSRALGVDEAFF. This sequence joins TRBV18 and TRBJ1-1; no firm D call. This CDR3 contains 14 residues. V was clipped by 4 bases and J by 7 bases, with 16 bases between them. Germline V gene lookup returns CDR1 KGHSH and CDR2 LQKENI.

This clone was counted a few times. The chain links TRBV19 to TRBJ1-5; 8 nucleotides line up with TRBD1. In germline, CDR1 is LNHDA, CDR2 SQIVND (reference sequence). V shed 10 bases, J shed 4 bases, and the junction held 6 bases outside the gene matches. CDR3 length equals 13 residues. CDR3 in DNA: TGTGCCACACTGGACAGGGAAAATCAGCCCCAGCATTTT. It encodes CATLDRENQPQHF.

This rearrangement joins TRBV5-6 to TRBJ1-5; D may be TRBD1 (6 bases). V lost 4 bases and J lost 2, with 10 bases in between. Looked up from germline, CDR1 is SGHDT and CDR2 is YYEEEE. The CDR3 consists of 14 residues. CDR3 DNA sequence: TGTGCCAGCAGCCTACAGGGACGCAATCAGCCCCAGCATTTT. This encodes CASSLQGRNQPQHF.

This sequence joins TRBV4-3 and TRBJ2-3, with D possibly matching TRBD2 (5 bases). V dropped 1 base and J dropped 1 base, with 15 bases sitting between them. The CDR3 has 17 residues. Germline V lookup: CDR1 LGHNA, CDR2 YSLEER. This CDR3 is CASSQAGSGYGTDTQYF. CDR3 coding DNA: TGCGCCAGCAGCCAAGCGGGGTCCGGATATGGCACAGATACGCAGTATTTT.

The rearrangement uses TRBV10-2 and TRBJ1-2; D remains ambiguous. Germline V gene sequence: CDR1 WSHSY, CDR2 SAAADI. Trimming removed 3 bases at V and 8 bases at J, with 13 bases between. The CDR3 loop spans 13 amino acids. The CDR3 DNA sequence: TGCGCCAGCAGTGAACTTGACAACAACGGCTACACCTTC. This sequence encodes CASSELDNNGYTF.

The chain joins TRBV30 to TRBJ1-2, with TRBD1 as a possible D gene (6 bases). Germline lookup yields CDR1 GTSNPN and CDR2 SVGIG (reference sequence). The CDR3 is 12 residues long. V lost 3 bases to trimming and J lost 8 bases, with 13 bases between them. CDR3 sequence (DNA): TGTGCCTGGAGCGCAGGGGATTGGGGCTACACCTTC. It encodes CAWSAGDWGYTF.

The chain joins TRBV4-1 to TRBJ2-2; the match to TRBD2 covers 8 bases. V was clipped by 4 bases and J by 0 bases; unmatched bases: 7. Germline V CDR1 and CDR2: MGHRA, YSYEKL. The CDR3 runs 17 residues. The DNA of the CDR3 is TGCGCCAGCAGCCGGCCGGGAGCGGGGGCGAACACCGGGGAGCTGTTTTTT. It encodes CASSRPGAGANTGELFF.

The chain has TRBV6-5 and TRBJ2-3; D remains unclear. The V end lost 6 bases, the J end lost 5 bases, and 12 bases lay between the germline ends. The CDR3 has 13 residues. In germline, CDR1 is MNHEY, CDR2 SVGAGI. The CDR3: CASRAGPGDTQYF. The CDR3 nucleotides are TGTGCCAGCAGGGCTGGGCCCGGAGATACGCAGTATTTT.

The rearrangement joins TRBV7-6 to TRBJ2-2, with 8 nucleotides matching TRBD1. The CDR3 is 17 amino acids. The germline CDR1 and CDR2 sequences are SGHVS and FNYEAQ. V dropped 5 bases and J dropped 2; count of bases not matched to a gene: 10. The CDR3 region has the DNA TGTGCCAGCAGCCCCACCCCGCCAGGGGGCAACACCGGGGAGCTGTTTTTT. This translates into CASSPTPPGGNTGELFF.

The chain is built from TRBV27 and TRBJ2-7; 7 bases are a match to TRBD1. J lost 2 bases, V lost 3 bases, and 7 bases had no gene match. CDR1 is MNHEY, CDR2 SMNVEV, per germline (reference sequence). This CDR3 contains 15 residues. The CDR3 DNA reads as TGTGCCAGCAGTTTTGTACAGGGGAGCACCTACGAGCAGTACTTC. Translation gives CASSFVQGSTYEQYF.

V and J are TRBV7-6 and TRBJ1-1; D unclear. Trimming removed 2 bases from V and 0 bases from J, with 22 bases in between. Germline-derived CDR1 and CDR2 are SGHVS and FNYEAQ. The CDR3 loop spans 19 amino acids. In DNA, the CDR3 is TGTGCCAGCAGCTTATCCTCGTCGTGGGCAGTTAGATTGAACACTGAAGCTTTCTTT. Its translation is CASSLSSSWAVRLNTEAFF. The full variable domain, rest sourced from reference TRBV7-6 and TRBJ1-1, is GAGVSQSPRYKVTKRGQDVALRCDPISGHVSLYWYRQALGQGPEFLTYFNYEAQQDKSGLPNDRFSAERPEGSISTLTIQRTEQRDSAMYRCASSLSSSWAVRLNTEAFFGQGTRLTVV.

V is TRBV28 and J is TRBJ1-1, with TRBD1 as a possible D gene (5 bases). CDR3 size: 14 residues. V lost 8 bases, J lost 0 bases, and 13 bases lay in between. Germline-derived CDR1 and CDR2 are MDHEN and SYDVKM. Here the CDR3 reads CASVAGVMNTEAFF. CDR3 nucleotide sequence: TGTGCCAGCGTAGCGGGGGTTATGAACACTGAAGCTTTCTTT. Complete variable domain (other parts from reference TRBV28 and TRBJ1-1): DVKVTQSSRYLVKRTGEKVFLECVQDMDHENMFWYRQDPGLGLRLIYFSYDVKMKEKGDIPEGYSVSREKKERFSLILESASTNQTSMYLCASVAGVMNTEAFFGQGTRLTVV.

The J gene is TRBJ1-1, the V gene TRBV7-3, with 10 bases lining up with TRBD1. CDR1 is SGHTA, CDR2 FQGTGA, per germline. The CDR3 totals 16 residues. V lost 5 bases, J lost 1 base, and 7 bases stayed unmatched. CDR3 coding DNA: TGTGCCAGCAGCGATCCGGGACAGGGGCCGAACACTGAAGCTTTCTTT. Protein: CASSDPGQGPNTEAFF.

This rearrangement joins TRBV19 to TRBJ1-4, with a possible D match to TRBD1 (5 bases). Per germline, CDR1 LNHDA and CDR2 SQIVND (reference sequence). V was trimmed by 7 bases and J by 8 bases, leaving 14 bases between them. The CDR3 is 13 residues long. The CDR3 bases are TGTGCCAGTAACGGAGGGGCGGAGGAAAAACTGTTTTTT. Amino acids: CASNGGAEEKLFF.

The chain joins TRBV7-9 to TRBJ2-5; possible D gene TRBD1, 6 bases. Matching the DNA end better, TRBJ2-7 makes the J call doubtful. This CDR3 spans 16 amino acids. Germline V gene lookup returns CDR1 SEHNR and CDR2 FQNEAQ (reference sequence). CDR3 loop: CASSLAGGYYSYEQYF. In DNA form, the CDR3 reads TGTGCCAGCAGCTTAGCTGGGGGCTACTACTCCTACGAGCAGTACTTC.

The rearrangement joins TRBV28 to TRBJ1-1; 9 bases are shared with TRBD1. Germline values: CDR1 MDHEN, CDR2 SYDVKM. The junction had 5 bases not matched to a gene; V was cut back by 6 bases and J by 3 bases. The CDR3 runs 14 residues. The CDR3 protein is CASSRQGGYTEAFF. In DNA form, the CDR3 reads TGTGCCAGCAGCCGACAGGGGGGGTACACTGAAGCTTTCTTT.

The J gene is TRBJ2-7, the V gene TRBV4-2; D is unresolved. Trimming took off 1 base at V and 1 base at J, with 5 bases between the two ends. Germline-derived CDR1 and CDR2 are LGHNA and YNFKEQ. The CDR3 is 13 amino acids. CDR3 nucleotides: TGTGCCAGCAGCCAAGCCCAGTCCTACGAGCAGTACTTC. Its protein product is CASSQAQSYEQYF.

This clone has a handful of counts. This chain uses TRBV28 with TRBJ2-1, with 7 bases fitting TRBD1. CDR3 size: 16 residues. CDR1 is MDHEN, CDR2 SYDVKM, per germline. V dropped 6 bases and J dropped 3; count of bases not matched to a gene: 11. This CDR3 reads CASSPYRDSSYNEQFF. In DNA form, the CDR3 reads TGTGCCAGCAGCCCCTACCGGGACAGTAGCTACAATGAGCAGTTCTTC.

The chain uses TRBV5-6 and TRBJ2-2; D perhaps matches TRBD1 (5 bases). The length of the CDR3 is 16 residues. CDR1 is SGHDT and CDR2 is YYEEEE in the germline V gene. V lost 1 base and J lost 2, with 12 bases in between. Written as DNA, the CDR3 is TGTGCCAGCAGCTTGATACAGGATCTTAACACCGGGGAGCTGTTTTTT. It translates to CASSLIQDLNTGELFF.

CDR3 coding DNA: TGTGCCAGCAGCTTAGGGGCGGATACGCAGTATTTT. This encodes CASSLGADTQYF. The chain combines TRBV11-3 with TRBJ2-3, with D unclear. V shed 1 base and J shed 6 bases, with 5 bases lying between them. The CDR3 is made up of 12 amino acids. CDR1 is SGHNT and CDR2 is YENEEA in the germline V gene.

This clone was seen a few times. The rearrangement joins TRBV30 to TRBJ2-3; D is uncertain. The CDR3 has 11 residues. In germline, CDR1 is GTSNPN, CDR2 SVGIG (reference sequence). V shed 5 bases and J shed 5 bases, with 8 bases lying between them. The CDR3 nucleotides read TGTGCCTGGGCACCACAAGATACGCAGTATTTT. This gives the protein CAWAPQDTQYF.

The V call is TRBV28, the J call TRBJ1-2; 10 bases are a match to TRBD1. Germline V gene data show CDR1 as MDHEN and CDR2 as SYDVKM. J gave up 1 base and V 5 bases, and 4 bases lay outside the gene matches. This CDR3 region has 15 residues. For the CDR3, the DNA is TGTGCCAGCAGTGTGGGGACAGGGGATAACTATGGCTACACCTTC. As protein: CASSVGTGDNYGYTF.

The J gene is TRBJ2-5, the V gene TRBV5-1, with a possible D match to TRBD1 (6 bases). V lost 4 bases to trimming and J lost 1 base, with 8 bases between them. The germline V gene encodes CDR1 SGHRS and CDR2 YFSETQ. The CDR3 loop spans 13 amino acids. CDR3 nucleotide sequence: TGCGCCAGCAGCCGGGACACCCAAGAGACCCAGTACTTC. Residues: CASSRDTQETQYF.

This chain joins TRBV6-5 and TRBJ2-3, with D possibly matching TRBD2 (6 bases). V lost 2 bases to trimming and J lost 3 bases, with 9 bases between them. The CDR3 spans 14 residues. In germline, CDR1 is MNHEY, CDR2 SVGAGI. The CDR3: CASSYLGGTDTQYF. The CDR3 bases are TGTGCCAGCAGTTACCTCGGGGGTACAGATACGCAGTATTTT.

The V and J genes are TRBV15 and TRBJ2-1; 14 bases match TRBD2. With 3 bases clipped from V and 3 bases from J, the junction kept 4 bases outside the gene matches. CDR1 and CDR2 from the germline V gene are LNHNV and YYDKDF (reference sequence). The CDR3 has 17 residues. The CDR3 loop is CATSRWTSGGNYNEQFF. CDR3 nucleotide sequence: TGTGCCACCAGCAGGTGGACTAGCGGGGGGAACTACAATGAGCAGTTCTTC.

This clone has just one count. The chain joins TRBV30 to TRBJ1-3, with unresolved D. CDR1 is GTSNPN, CDR2 SVGIG, per germline (reference sequence). The V end was cut by 0 bases, the J end by 0 bases, with 12 bases between. This CDR3 is built from 16 residues. CDR3 bases: TGTGCCTGGAGTGTAGGGAGCACCTCCTCTGGAAACACCATATATTTT. It codes for CAWSVGSTSSGNTIYF.

Details on this clone: Other DNA variants within this sample encode the same CDR3. The chain couples TRBV30 to TRBJ2-1; the D gene is possibly TRBD2 (5 bases). Per germline, CDR1 GTSNPN and CDR2 SVGIG (reference sequence). This CDR3 is 12 amino acids long. Deletions cut 0 bases from V and 10 bases from J, with 10 bases between. CDR3 region: CAWSVRGSEQFF. CDR3 in DNA: TGTGCCTGGAGTGTACGTGGGAGCGAGCAGTTCTTC. Using reference TRBV30 and TRBJ2-1 for the parts outside the CDR3, the full variable domain is SQTIHQWPATLVQPVGSPLSLECTVEGTSNPNLYWYRQAAGRGLQLLFYSVGIGQISSEVPQNLSASRPQDRQFILSSKKLLLSDSGFYLCAWSVRGSEQFFGPGTRLTVL.